The 30 T cell receptor gamma chains below all came from one sample that was sequenced in a study of γδ T cells in repeated Plasmodium falciparum infection. TCRdb reapplied CATT to the multiplex PCR reads. The sample lists 30,000 or so gamma-chain clones, around 1.4% seen once, with roughly 19% in the top ten. Gammadelta T cells were flow-sorted from PBMC into Vgamma9/Vdelta2+ and Vdelta2-negative populations for bulk analysis. Sequences were obtained from gamma-delta T cells from blood. All receptors derive from a pool of human donors (malaria-infected and uninfected, not separated).

Details on this clone: The likely explanation is a read error, given a far larger clone one base away. This sample includes further DNA sequences coding for the same CDR3. V usage is TRGV9 and J usage is TRGJ1 or TRGJ2. No J gene was available from TCRdb, and it was assigned here by a germline match of the DNA. The CDR3 consists of 12 residues. CDR1 is GITISATS and CDR2 is ISYDGTV in the germline V gene (reference sequence). CDR3 nucleotide sequence: TGTGCTTTGTGGGAGGTGCATCGGAAGAAACTCTTT. Translating gives CALWEVHRKKLF.

At least ten counts were recorded for this clone. The mismatch at residue 5 between this DNA's translation and the TCRdb protein of a much larger clone likely reflects a read error; the protein shown is translated from the DNA. The J gene is TRGJ1 or TRGJ2, the V gene TRGV3. The CDR3 is 14 amino acids. Germline-derived CDR1 and CDR2 are VTNTFY and YDVSTARD (reference sequence). The CDR3 is CATWNSPGGYKKLF. The CDR3 DNA reads as TGTGCCACCTGGAACAGTCCGGGGGGTTATAAGAAACTCTTT.

This clone was seen a handful of times. A far larger clone is a single base away, which makes a read error likely. The identical CDR3 is also encoded by other nucleotide sequences in the sample. The V and J genes are TRGV4 and TRGJ1 or TRGJ2. The J gene is not listed in TCRdb, so it was assigned here from a DNA match to germline. The CDR3 is 13 amino acids. The V gene's germline CDR1 is EGSTGY and CDR2 YDSYTSSV. Here the CDR3 reads CATWDAFYYKKLF. CDR3 bases: TGTGCTACCTGGGATGCCTTTTATTATAAGAAACTCTTT.

The table lists this clone with a few counts. This likely reflects a read error, since a far larger clone is one base away. The same CDR3 can be traced to other DNA sequences in this sample. The genes are TRGV9 and TRGJ1 or TRGJ2. The J gene, absent from TCRdb, was called here by matching the DNA to germline. Germline CDR1 and CDR2: GITISATS and ISYDGTV (reference sequence). The CDR3 contains 13 residues. The CDR3 sequence is CALWEPLWYKKLF. The CDR3 DNA reads as TGTGCCCTGTGGGAGCCTTTGTGGTATAAGAAACTCTTT.

This clone was counted ten times or more. TCRdb records a much larger clone's protein for this DNA, with a difference at residue 10 that likely arises from a read error; the protein given is the translation of the DNA. The gene calls are TRGV9 and TRGJP. The J gene is absent in TCRdb and was assigned here via DNA matching to germline. Germline CDR1 and CDR2: GITISATS and ISYDGTV (reference sequence). The CDR3 contains 15 residues. Here the CDR3 DNA reads TGTGCCTTGTGGGAGGACCCGTTGGGCGAAAAAATCAAGGTATTT. As protein: CALWEDPLGEKIKVF.

This clone came up many times. A much more abundant neighbour one base away suggests this may be a read error. Other nucleotide sequences from this sample produce the same CDR3. CDR3 protein: CATWDGPEYKKLF. CDR3 in DNA: TGTGCCACCTGGGACGGGCCTGAATATAAGAAACTCTTT. The chain links TRGV2 to TRGJ1 or TRGJ2. This CDR3 has 13 amino acids. The V gene end was trimmed by 0 bases and the J gene end by 7 bases; junction bases not matched to a gene: 6. Germline loops: CDR1 EGSNGY, CDR2 YDSYNSKV.

This clone was observed a few times. TCRdb has a much larger clone's protein, which differs at residue 3 from the translation of this DNA, likely because of a read error; what is shown is the protein translated from the DNA. This chain uses TRGV9 with TRGJP. No J gene is reported in TCRdb; it was inferred here by comparing the DNA with germline. Germline V gene lookup returns CDR1 GITISATS and CDR2 ISYDGTV (reference sequence). The CDR3 length is 17 residues. The CDR3 DNA sequence: TGTGCCATGTGGGACCCCGCAGCAGAGTTGGGCAAAAAAATCAAGGTATTT. Translation gives CAMWDPAAELGKKIKVF.

This clone came up many times. A far larger clone is off by one base, so a read error is likely. Additional DNA sequences in this sample encode the identical CDR3. The CDR3 sequence is CATWTPTRNYYKKLF. The CDR3 nucleotides read TGTGCCACCTGGACCCCCACGCGGAATTACTATAAGAAACTCTTT. V usage is TRGV8 and J usage is TRGJ1 or TRGJ2. TCRdb records no J gene; here it was assigned by comparing the DNA to germline. The CDR3 contains 15 residues. CDR1 and CDR2 from the germline V gene are VENAVY and YDSYNSRV.

This clone was detected ten times or more. TCRdb records a much larger clone's protein for this DNA, with a difference at residue 7 that likely arises from a read error; the protein given is the translation of the DNA. The chain links TRGV9 to TRGJ1 or TRGJ2. TCRdb leaves out the J gene; it was filled in here by matching the DNA to germline. The V gene end was trimmed by 6 bases and the J gene end by 6 bases; junction bases not matched to a gene: 8. Looked up from germline, CDR1 is GITISATS and CDR2 is ISYDGTV (reference sequence). There are 12 residues in the CDR3. The DNA for the CDR3 is TGTGCCTTGTGGAAACCGTGTTATAAGAAACTCTTT. As protein: CALWKPCYKKLF.

This clone has only a few counts. The protein TCRdb lists belongs to a much larger clone and differs from this DNA's translation at residue 12, which points to a read error; the protein shown is made from the DNA. The CDR3 nucleotides read TGTGCCACCTGGTCTGGGACCACTGGTTGGTTCGAGATATTT. It translates to CATWSGTTGWFEIF. The V gene corresponds to TRGV5; no J gene was called. The CDR3 runs to 14 residues. Germline V gene data show CDR1 as VINAFY and CDR2 as YDVSNSKD.

There are many counts of this clone. A much larger clone sits a single nucleotide away, making a read error possible. The V call is TRGV9, the J call TRGJ1 or TRGJ2. V shed 3 bases, J shed 3 bases, and the junction held 5 bases outside the gene matches. The CDR3 contains 13 residues. Germline CDR1 and CDR2: GITISATS and ISYDGTV (reference sequence). The CDR3, as DNA: TGTGCCTTGTGGGAGCCCTTTTATTATAAGAAACTCTTT. Translated, it gives CALWEPFYYKKLF.

This clone showed up many times. TCRdb's protein, taken from a much larger clone, differs from this DNA's translation at residue 3, likely owing to a read error; the protein displayed comes from the DNA. The CDR3 loop is CAAWDSPGGYKKLF. CDR3 coding DNA: TGTGCCGCCTGGGACAGTCCGGGGGGTTATAAGAAACTCTTT. J is TRGJ1 or TRGJ2 and V is TRGV3. The germline gives CDR1 VTNTFY, CDR2 YDVSTARD (reference sequence). The CDR3 loop spans 14 amino acids.

Note on this clone: This sequence is one base from a far larger clone and is likely a read error. The sample holds other DNA sequences that translate to the same CDR3. The chain links TRGV9 to TRGJP. The J gene, not given by TCRdb, was assigned here from a germline match of the nucleotide sequence. Germline CDR1 and CDR2: GITISATS and ISYDGTV (reference sequence). The V gene end was trimmed by 2 bases and the J gene end by 9 bases; junction bases not matched to a gene: 22. The CDR3 runs to 21 residues. In nucleotides, the CDR3 is TGTGCCTTGTGGGAGGCCCAGCCCGAAGGAAGAAGGGGGTTGGGCAAAAAAATCAAGGTATTT. It is translated as CALWEAQPEGRRGLGKKIKVF.

This clone was recorded many times. The V call is TRGV5, the J call TRGJP1. The J gene, left out of TCRdb, was set here by checking the DNA against germline. Germline V gene sequence: CDR1 VINAFY, CDR2 YDVSNSKD. V gave up 5 bases and J gave up 1 base; unmatched junction bases: 7. The CDR3 runs 15 residues. The CDR3 region has the DNA TGTGCCACCTGGGTCTGCTTTACCACTGGTTGGTTCAAGATATTT. Its translation is CATWVCFTTGWFKIF.

This clone showed up just a few times. The protein TCRdb lists belongs to a much larger clone and differs from this DNA's translation at residue 6, which points to a read error; the protein shown is made from the DNA. CDR3 sequence: CALWEARAGGGKKIKVF. The DNA for the CDR3 is TGTGCCTTGTGGGAGGCCCGGGCAGGTGGGGGCAAAAAAATCAAGGTATTT. The rearrangement uses TRGV9 and TRGJP. TCRdb supplies no J gene; here it was assigned by aligning the nucleotide sequence to germline. The V segment lost 2 bases and the J segment 12 bases; nucleotides outside the gene matches: 13. This CDR3 has 17 amino acids. Germline V lookup: CDR1 GITISATS, CDR2 ISYDGTV (reference sequence).

This clone occurred many times. The TCRdb protein comes from a much larger clone and disagrees with this DNA's translation at residue 11, likely due to a read error; the protein given here is derived from the DNA. The genes are TRGV9 and TRGJP. The CDR3 has 16 amino acids. Germline loops: CDR1 GITISATS, CDR2 ISYDGTV (reference sequence). The CDR3 nucleotides read TGTGCCTTGTGGGAAGAGCTCGAGTTGGGCAGAAAAATCAAGGTATTT. Translated, it gives CALWEELELGRKIKVF.

This clone was found many times. TCRdb assigns this DNA the protein of a much larger clone, which departs from its translation at residue 3; this likely reflects a read error, and the protein shown comes from translating the DNA. J is TRGJ1 or TRGJ2 and V is TRGV9. CDR1 GITISATS and CDR2 ISYDGTV come from the germline V gene (reference sequence). The length of the CDR3 is 19 residues. The CDR3 DNA follows: TGTGCCTCGTGGGAGGTGCACGCCTACTACTTGCAGAATTATTATAAGAAACTCTTT. Residues: CASWEVHAYYLQNYYKKLF.

This clone was observed a handful of times. A far larger clone is one nucleotide away, so this likely arose from a read error. The V gene reported is TRGV2; the J gene is uncalled. The CDR3 is made up of 12 amino acids. Germline V CDR1 and CDR2: EGSNGY, YDSYNSKV. As DNA, the CDR3 is TGTGCCACCTGGGACGAGAGGAATAAGAAACTCTTC. Its protein is CATWDERNKKLF.

This clone was picked up a small number of times. This sequence is one base from a far larger clone and is likely a read error. The same CDR3 also results from other DNA sequences found in this sample. V is TRGV9 and J is TRGJ1 or TRGJ2. Because TCRdb records no J gene, it was assigned here through a match of the DNA to germline. This CDR3 has 17 residues. The germline CDR1 and CDR2 sequences are GITISATS and ISYDGTV (reference sequence). V lost 7 bases to trimming and J lost 0 bases; unmatched junction nucleotides: 18. This CDR3 is CALCLHNRQPNYYKKLF. CDR3 DNA: TGTGCCTTGTGTCTCCACAACCGGCAACCGAATTATTATAAGAAACTCTTT.

This clone was found a few times. The amino acid sequence in TCRdb belongs to a much larger clone and departs from this DNA's translation at residue 12, likely a sequencing read error; the sequence shown is translated from the DNA. CDR3 bases: TGTGCCTTGTGGGAAGGCCGGGAGTTGGGCAAAGAAATCAAGGTATTT. Its translation: CALWEGRELGKEIKVF. The chain carries TRGV9 and TRGJP. Here the J gene was assigned by germline matching of the DNA, as TCRdb has none. Looked up from germline, CDR1 is GITISATS and CDR2 is ISYDGTV (reference sequence). The CDR3 is 16 amino acids.

Turning to this clone: TCRdb shows a much larger clone's protein in place of this DNA's translation, and the two differ at residue 7, likely through a read error; the protein shown is translated from the DNA. The J gene is TRGJ1 or TRGJ2, the V gene TRGV4. In the absence of a J gene in TCRdb, the DNA was matched to germline to assign it here. CDR1 is EGSTGY and CDR2 is YDSYTSSV in the germline V gene. The J segment lost 9 bases and the V segment lost 4 bases, leaving 15 bases of the junction unmatched. This CDR3 has 14 residues. CDR3 sequence: CATWDGKGHGKKLF. The CDR3 DNA reads TGTGCCACCTGGGACGGGAAGGGGCATGGTAAGAAACTCTTT.

Comments on this clone: TCRdb shows a much larger clone's protein in place of this DNA's translation, and the two differ at residue 8, likely through a read error; the protein shown is translated from the DNA. This rearrangement joins TRGV3 to TRGJ1 or TRGJ2. The J gene, missing from TCRdb, was assigned here through DNA to germline matching. Germline CDR1 VTNTFY, CDR2 YDVSTARD (reference sequence). V shed 3 bases, J shed 8 bases, and the junction held 7 bases outside the gene matches. This CDR3 has 12 amino acids. The CDR3 loop is CATWDEEHKKLF. The CDR3 DNA reads as TGTGCCACCTGGGACGAGGAGCATAAGAAACTCTTT.

In this sample, this clone turned up a few times. The TCRdb protein, from a much larger clone, departs from this DNA's translation at residue 4, likely by read error; the protein shown derives from the DNA. The rearrangement uses TRGV2 and TRGJ1 or TRGJ2. TCRdb carries no J gene annotation; the J gene was assigned here by matching the DNA with germline. This CDR3 is 13 amino acids long. Looked up from germline, CDR1 is EGSNGY and CDR2 is YDSYNSKV. CDR3 coding DNA: TGTGCCACCCGGGACCCCAAGGATTATAAGAAACTCTTT. Residues: CATRDPKDYKKLF.

By sample share, this clone is medium-sized. Other DNA sequences of this sample code for an identical CDR3. This rearrangement joins TRGV9 to TRGJP. Trimming removed 2 bases from V and 4 bases from J; junction bases left unmatched: 5. CDR3 length: 17 residues. The germline V gene has CDR1 GITISATS and CDR2 ISYDGTV (reference sequence). The CDR3 region has the DNA TGTGCCTTGTGGGAGGCTCATCAAGAGTTGGGCAAAAAAATCAAGGTATTT. Translation gives CALWEAHQELGKKIKVF.

This clone has only a few counts. This DNA translates differently at residue 6 from the TCRdb protein, which is that of a much larger clone; a read error is likely, and the protein shown is the DNA's own translation. This chain joins TRGV3 and TRGJ1 or TRGJ2. The J gene, missing from TCRdb, was assigned here through DNA to germline matching. The germline CDR1 and CDR2 sequences are VTNTFY and YDVSTARD (reference sequence). V shed 2 bases, J shed 7 bases, and the junction held 5 bases outside the gene matches. The CDR3 spans 12 residues. CDR3 protein: CATWDKHYKKLF. The CDR3 DNA reads as TGTGCCACCTGGGACAAGCACTATAAGAAACTCTTT.

This clone turned up a few times. The protein TCRdb gives is from a much larger clone and does not agree with this DNA's translation at residue 14, likely a read error; the protein shown here comes from the DNA. The V call is TRGV9, the J call TRGJP. The J gene, absent from TCRdb, was called here by matching the DNA to germline. The CDR3 loop spans 17 amino acids. The germline V gene has CDR1 GITISATS and CDR2 ISYDGTV (reference sequence). This CDR3 is CALWEVTDELGKKTKVF. CDR3 nucleotide sequence: TGTGCCTTGTGGGAGGTCACGGATGAGTTGGGCAAAAAAACCAAGGTATTT.

In this sample, this clone turned up many times. The chain employs TRGV2 and TRGJ1 or TRGJ2. The CDR3 has 13 amino acids. Germline V gene data show CDR1 as EGSNGY and CDR2 as YDSYNSKV. The V gene end was trimmed by 0 bases and the J gene end by 10 bases; junction bases not matched to a gene: 9. The CDR3 bases are TGTGCCACCTGGGACGGGCCGAGGACGAAGAAACTCTTT. This sequence encodes CATWDGPRTKKLF.

Regarding this clone: TCRdb's listed protein matches a much larger clone and diverges from this DNA's translation at residue 7, likely through a read error; the protein shown comes from the DNA. The chain links TRGV5 to TRGJ1 or TRGJ2. TCRdb carries no J gene annotation; the J gene was assigned here by matching the DNA with germline. The CDR3 loop spans 14 amino acids. Germline loops: CDR1 VINAFY, CDR2 YDVSNSKD. The V and J ends lost 0 bases and 7 bases, in that order; junction bases with no gene match: 9. CDR3 protein: CATWDRRMPYKKLF. The CDR3 region has the DNA TGTGCCACCTGGGACAGGCGGATGCCCTATAAGAAACTCTTT.

This clone was seen more than once but under ten times. The amino acid sequence in TCRdb belongs to a much larger clone and departs from this DNA's translation at residue 16, likely a sequencing read error; the sequence shown is translated from the DNA. The gene calls are TRGV9 and TRGJP1. Germline matching of the DNA provided the J gene here, since TCRdb leaves it blank. CDR3 size: 17 residues. The germline V gene has CDR1 GITISATS and CDR2 ISYDGTV (reference sequence). With V trimmed by 2 bases and J by 15 bases, 24 bases remained unmatched. The CDR3 DNA reads TGTGCCTTGTGGGAGGAACGTCTGGAGTTGGGCAAAAAAATCAAGATATTT. It codes for CALWEERLELGKKIKIF.

In its sample, this clone was seen a few times. The TCRdb record carries a much larger clone's protein, which differs from this DNA's translation at residue 3; a read error is the likely cause, and the protein listed here is the DNA translation. The chain recombines TRGV9 with TRGJ1 or TRGJ2. The J gene, missing from TCRdb, was assigned here through DNA to germline matching. This CDR3 is 13 amino acids long. From germline, CDR1 is GITISATS and CDR2 ISYDGTV (reference sequence). Here the CDR3 DNA reads TGTGCCTCGTGGGAGGTCCCTTATTATAAGAAACTCTTT. Its protein is CASWEVPYYKKLF.